The entry below gives a single T cell receptor beta chain sequence along with its context. The J segment lost 5 bases and the V segment lost 3 bases, leaving 8 bases of the junction unmatched. CDR3 length: 18 amino acids. Germline V lookup: CDR1 MNHNS, CDR2 SASEGT. The sample comes from a study of cytomegalovirus exposure and HLA in healthy donors. Study information: From donors who were HLA-typed, an early data release held about 89 million unique TCRs.

Researchers ran the PCR with 60 Vbeta and 13 Jbeta primers. The data were produced by immunoSEQ multiplex PCR, yet TCRdb's version contains in-frame clones alone and is incomplete. The sample has roughly 100,000 clones, about 74% seen once; the top ten hold around 5%. Sequenced: PBMCs. V usage is TRBV6-1 and J usage is TRBJ2-1; TRBD2 matches 15 bases. The sequence was collected from a female donor in good health and CMV-seropositive. The CDR3 coding sequence is TGTGCCAGCAGTGACTTCTACGGACTAGCGGGAGGGGACAATGAGCAGTTCTTC. This gives the protein CASSDFYGLAGGDNEQFF.